Each of the 26 T cell receptor beta chains below was sequenced from the same sample in a study of T-cell reconstitution after alpha-beta-depleted transplantation in children. Molecular barcoding with unique molecular identifiers was used for the TCRbeta library. TCRdb re-analysed the PCR reads in MiXCR, keeping a single row per CDR3 protein. This sample has about a million distinct CDR3 sequences; roughly 31% occur once, and the top ten carry 28%. Here the sequenced sample was PBMCs, mostly from graft donor cells, taken 360 days after TCRalphabeta/CD19-depleted stem cell transplant. These receptors were taken from a boy under two years old who had a stem cell transplant for SCID, so the T cells may come from the graft donor.

In this sample, this clonotype turned up a few times. The gene calls are TRBV5-5 and TRBJ1-1; D gene unclear. The V end lost 4 bases, the J end lost 1 base, and 14 bases lay between the germline ends. CDR1 is SGHKS, CDR2 YYEKEE, per germline (reference sequence). The CDR3 has 15 amino acids. CDR3 region: CASSRIAQRNTEAFF. In DNA, the CDR3 is TGTGCCAGCAGCCGGATCGCACAGAGGAACACTGAAGCTTTCTTT.

There are a few counts of this clonotype. The chain combines TRBV15 with TRBJ2-1, with D tentatively TRBD1 or TRBD2 (6 bases each). Germline loops: CDR1 LNHNV, CDR2 YYDKDF (reference sequence). Trimming removed 5 bases at V and 4 bases at J, with 12 bases between. CDR3 size: 14 residues. The CDR3 loop is CATSPGAIYNEQFF. Written as DNA, the CDR3 is TGTGCCACCAGCCCGGGGGCAATTTACAATGAGCAGTTCTTC.

V and J are TRBV2 and TRBJ2-7; D might be TRBD2 (5 bases). Germline V gene sequence: CDR1 SNHLY, CDR2 FYNNEI. Deletions cut 6 bases from V and 0 bases from J, with 18 bases between. The CDR3 is made up of 16 amino acids. Here the CDR3 reads CASRRSYGLSSYEQYF. The CDR3 nucleotides read TGTGCCAGCAGGAGGAGCTACGGACTGAGCTCCTACGAGCAGTACTTC.

This clonotype was seen more than once but under ten times. This chain links TRBV10-1 with TRBJ1-5; D remains unclear. The CDR3 length is 13 residues. V gave up 3 bases and J gave up 4 bases, with 7 bases separating them. From germline, CDR1 is WNHNN and CDR2 SYGVQD (reference sequence). The chain's CDR3 is CASSEIGNQPQHF. In DNA form, the CDR3 reads TGCGCCAGCAGTGAAATAGGAAATCAGCCCCAGCATTTT.

This clonotype has only a few counts. Here the CDR3 DNA reads TGTGCCAGCAGCTTAGCGACAGAATACGAGCAGTACTTC. Translation gives CASSLATEYEQYF. The V call is TRBV7-2, the J call TRBJ2-7; a weak D match, TRBD1 (5 bases). V dropped 0 bases and J dropped 4 bases, with 7 bases sitting between them. The CDR3 consists of 13 residues. CDR1 and CDR2 (germline): SGHTA, FQGNSA.

The chain combines TRBV4-2 with TRBJ2-3; 7 nucleotides align to TRBD1. J was trimmed by 2 bases and V by 1 base; bases with no gene match: 6. The germline V gene encodes CDR1 LGHNA and CDR2 YNFKEQ. The CDR3 runs to 16 residues. CDR3 amino acids: CASSQGLEGATDTQYF. The CDR3 DNA reads as TGTGCCAGCAGCCAAGGGCTAGAGGGGGCCACAGATACGCAGTATTTT.

This chain uses TRBV12-3 or TRBV12-4 with TRBJ1-1; D is unresolved. V gave up 2 bases and J gave up 1 base, with 8 bases separating them. CDR3 length equals 14 residues. In DNA form, the CDR3 reads TGTGCCAGCAGTTTATACGGCCAGAACACTGAAGCTTTCTTT. Translation: CASSLYGQNTEAFF.

The V gene is TRBV9, the J gene TRBJ2-7, with D possibly matching TRBD2 (7 bases). Between the trimmed V and J ends, which lost 4 bases and 6 bases, there was a span of 17 bases. The V gene's germline CDR1 is SGDLS and CDR2 YYNGEE. The CDR3 runs 14 residues. This chain's CDR3 is CASSPREGGPEQYF. CDR3 coding DNA: TGTGCCAGCAGCCCCCGTGAGGGGGGGCCCGAGCAGTACTTC.

The chain links TRBV5-1 to TRBJ2-5, with TRBD2 matching over 8 bases. The germline V gene has CDR1 SGHRS and CDR2 YFSETQ. Germline trimming cut 2 bases from V and 1 base from J; bases unmatched to any gene: 4. CDR3 length: 15 residues. CDR3 nucleotides: TGCGCCAGCAGCTTCGGGGGGGCGATCCAAGAGACCCAGTACTTC. This translates into CASSFGGAIQETQYF.

This clonotype appeared a few times. J is TRBJ2-2 and V is TRBV9; 10 bases are a match to TRBD1. The V and J ends lost 0 bases and 7 bases, in that order; junction bases with no gene match: 12. Germline values: CDR1 SGDLS, CDR2 YYNGEE. The CDR3 is made up of 18 amino acids. CDR3 bases: TGTGCCAGCAGCGTAGCCCGTCCCGGGACAGGGGCGGTCGGGGAGCTGTTTTTT. The encoded protein is CASSVARPGTGAVGELFF.

The chain joins TRBV24-1 to TRBJ2-3, with TRBD2 matching 12 bases. The germline V gene encodes CDR1 KGHDR and CDR2 SFDVKD. The CDR3 length is 17 residues. The V segment lost 4 bases and the J segment 2 bases; nucleotides outside the gene matches: 6. The CDR3 loop is CATSDATSGGFTDTQYF. The CDR3 bases are TGTGCCACCAGTGACGCTACTAGCGGGGGGTTCACAGATACGCAGTATTTT.

This clonotype was observed a few times. The rearrangement joins TRBV5-1 to TRBJ2-1; D gene unclear. Looked up from germline, CDR1 is SGHRS and CDR2 is YFSETQ. This CDR3 has 14 residues. V lost 2 bases and J 9 bases, leaving 15 bases between the germline ends. The CDR3 protein is CASSLRPGSGEQFF. The CDR3 DNA reads as TGCGCCAGCAGCTTAAGACCCGGGTCAGGTGAGCAGTTCTTC.

The genes are TRBV7-9 and TRBJ1-1, with D maybe TRBD1 (6 bases). V was clipped by 5 bases and J by 11 bases, with 18 bases between them. The CDR3 runs to 13 residues. The V gene's germline CDR1 is SEHNR and CDR2 FQNEAQ (reference sequence). CDR3 sequence reads: CASSATGGDRAFF. The DNA for the CDR3 is TGTGCCAGCAGCGCAACAGGAGGTGACAGGGCTTTCTTT.

This chain joins TRBV5-1 and TRBJ2-1; the match to TRBD2 covers 16 bases. The CDR3 length is 15 residues. V shed 4 bases, J shed 8 bases, and the junction held 3 bases outside the gene matches. CDR1 is SGHRS and CDR2 is YFSETQ in the germline V gene. CDR3 amino acids: CASSKGLAGGDEQFF. DNA of the CDR3: TGCGCCAGCAGCAAGGGACTAGCGGGGGGGGATGAGCAGTTCTTC.

This clonotype was counted only a few times. The chain has TRBV7-2 and TRBJ2-2, with 7 bases matching TRBD1. The germline V gene has CDR1 SGHTA and CDR2 FQGNSA. Trimming removed 5 bases from V and 4 bases from J; junction bases left unmatched: 10. CDR3 length equals 16 residues. The CDR3 region is CASSKTGRTITGELFF. The CDR3 DNA reads TGTGCCAGCAGCAAGACAGGGCGTACGATCACCGGGGAGCTGTTTTTT.

This clonotype was counted only a few times. The rearrangement joins TRBV5-1 to TRBJ2-1; D is unresolved. Germline V gene lookup returns CDR1 SGHRS and CDR2 YFSETQ. Trimming took off 1 base at V and 0 bases at J, with 17 bases between the two ends. The CDR3 totals 18 residues. CDR3 bases: TGCGCCAGCAGCTTGCGAATTTCGGCGGTCAGCTCCTACAATGAGCAGTTCTTC. Amino acids: CASSLRISAVSSYNEQFF.

The chain uses TRBV5-1 and TRBJ2-5; 8 nucleotides align to TRBD1. CDR3 size: 16 residues. V gave up 3 bases and J gave up 1 base; unmatched junction bases: 8. CDR1 SGHRS and CDR2 YFSETQ come from the germline V gene. Written as DNA, the CDR3 is TGCGCCAGCAGCTCTGCGACAGGGGCTATCCAAGAGACCCAGTACTTC. Translating gives CASSSATGAIQETQYF.

The chain is built from TRBV11-2 and TRBJ1-1; 8 bases align to TRBD1. The CDR3 has 15 residues. Germline lookup yields CDR1 SGHAT and CDR2 FQNNGV. V was clipped by 5 bases and J by 9 bases; unmatched bases: 14. The CDR3 DNA reads as TGTGCCAGCAGCCGATACCGCGGACAGGGCGGTAAAGCTTTCTTT. As protein: CASSRYRGQGGKAFF. The complete variable domain, with remaining parts taken from reference TRBV11-2 and TRBJ1-1, reads EAGVAQSPRYKIIEKRQSVAFWCNPISGHATLYWYQQILGQGPKLLIQFQNNGVVDDSQLPKDRFSAERLKGVDSTLKIQPAKLEDSAVYLCASSRYRGQGGKAFFGQGTRLTVV.

V gene TRBV20-1 combines with J gene TRBJ1-4; perhaps TRBD1 as D (6 bases). V gave up 5 bases and J gave up 7 bases, with 17 bases separating them. Germline lookup yields CDR1 DFQATT and CDR2 SNEGSKA (reference sequence). This CDR3 contains 14 residues. The CDR3 nucleotides are TGCAGTGCTCTCCAGGGGTCTTTGGGTGAAAAACTGTTTTTT. It translates to CSALQGSLGEKLFF.

The V gene is TRBV7-2, the J gene TRBJ1-4; the D is unclear. Germline V lookup: CDR1 SGHTA, CDR2 FQGNSA. The ends were cut back, 8 bases at V and 8 bases at J, with 15 bases in the middle. The CDR3 is made up of 13 amino acids. CDR3 DNA sequence: TGTGCCAGCGGACCCGTGGCGGGGGAAAAACTGTTTTTT. It yields the protein CASGPVAGEKLFF.

The V call is TRBV20-1, the J call TRBJ1-1, with 7 bases fitting TRBD1. The CDR3 has 11 residues. J was trimmed by 7 bases and V by 6 bases; bases with no gene match: 5. The germline gives CDR1 DFQATT, CDR2 SNEGSKA (reference sequence). The CDR3 is CSAAGQVEAFF. The CDR3 DNA reads TGCAGTGCCGCTGGACAGGTTGAAGCTTTCTTT.

The rearrangement joins TRBV28 to TRBJ2-7, with 7 bases lining up with TRBD1. The germline V gene encodes CDR1 MDHEN and CDR2 SYDVKM. V shed 4 bases, J shed 3 bases, and the junction held 12 bases outside the gene matches. This CDR3 spans 16 amino acids. The CDR3 loop reads CASSSTTGATFYEQYF. As DNA, the CDR3 is TGTGCCAGCAGTTCCACCACAGGGGCGACGTTCTACGAGCAGTACTTC.

The chain couples TRBV5-1 to TRBJ2-7; D unresolved. The V and J ends lost 0 bases and 2 bases respectively, with 15 bases between them. Germline V lookup: CDR1 SGHRS, CDR2 YFSETQ. This CDR3 is built from 16 residues. The CDR3 DNA sequence: TGCGCCAGCAGCTTGGCAAAGATAGGAAAAACCTACGAGCAGTACTTC. Translated, it gives CASSLAKIGKTYEQYF.

This chain joins TRBV20-1 and TRBJ2-1; D possibly uses TRBD1 or TRBD2 (5 bases each). The CDR3 loop spans 13 amino acids. The germline gives CDR1 DFQATT, CDR2 SNEGSKA (reference sequence). The germline V and J ends were trimmed by 3 bases and 9 bases, with 15 bases remaining between them. The CDR3 DNA follows: TGCAGTGCTAGTTCCGGGGCGCTCGGTGAGCAGTTCTTC. This translates into CSASSGALGEQFF.

The CDR3 reads CASSFEGTGSTGELFF. For the CDR3, the DNA is TGCGCCAGCAGCTTTGAGGGGACAGGGTCAACCGGGGAGCTGTTTTTT. The V gene is TRBV5-1, the J gene TRBJ2-2, with TRBD1 identical over 9 bases. The CDR3 is 16 residues long. Germline CDR1 SGHRS, CDR2 YFSETQ. The ends lost 2 bases at V and 5 bases at J; junction bases unmatched: 7.

The chain joins TRBV7-9 to TRBJ1-3; possible D gene TRBD1, 5 bases. Germline loops: CDR1 SEHNR, CDR2 FQNEAQ (reference sequence). CDR3 length: 15 amino acids. V was trimmed by 5 bases and J by 0 bases, leaving 11 bases between them. This CDR3 is CASSRREISGNTIYF. CDR3 DNA: TGTGCCAGCAGCCGCAGGGAGATCTCTGGAAACACCATATATTTT.